The 25 T cell receptor beta chains reported below all come from one sample, sequenced in a study of healthy donors' naive CD4 and CD8 T cells. Starting from roughly 0.55 ug of total RNA, TCR libraries were made with linear amplification. TCRdb independently ran MiXCR on the reads; one entry per CDR3 protein. The sample includes 180,000 or so distinct CDR3 sequences, around 74% seen only once; the top ten take less than 2.5%. Sequenced: naive CD4+ and CD8+ T cells sorted from blood, pooled from several donors. Source of these receptors: a pool of human donors in good health; the sample pools cells from several healthy donors.

V and J are TRBV4-3 and TRBJ2-7; D unclear. The CDR3 extends over 13 amino acids. V lost 4 bases and J lost 3, with 10 bases in between. Germline V CDR1 and CDR2: LGHNA, YSLEER. In nucleotides, the CDR3 is TGCGCCAGCAGCCTCACTTTCTTCTACGAGCAGTACTTC. Translation: CASSLTFFYEQYF.

The genes are TRBV12-3 or TRBV12-4 and TRBJ1-1, with TRBD1 as a possible D gene (6 bases). The CDR3 totals 16 residues. V lost 6 bases and J lost 7, with 24 bases in between. Written as DNA, the CDR3 is TGTGCCAGCAGGCCAGCTTCCTTCGGGACACCTAATGAAGCTTTCTTT. Translating it yields CASRPASFGTPNEAFF.

The genes are TRBV19 and TRBJ1-2; D is unclear. From germline, CDR1 is LNHDA and CDR2 SQIVND (reference sequence). Trimming left V 7 bases short and J 4 bases short, with 16 bases between. There are 14 residues in the CDR3. The CDR3 spells CASTSLAGIYGYTF. CDR3 coding DNA: TGTGCCAGTACTTCACTGGCAGGCATCTATGGCTACACCTTC.

The chain joins TRBV19 to TRBJ2-5; the D is unclear. This CDR3 comprises 13 residues. Trimming left V 3 bases short and J 6 bases short, with 11 bases between. Germline assignment: CDR1 LNHDA and CDR2 SQIVND (reference sequence). In DNA, the CDR3 is TGTGCCAGTAGTATTCCGGGTACCAAGACCCAGTACTTC. This codes for CASSIPGTKTQYF.

The chain joins TRBV19 to TRBJ1-5; unclear D gene. CDR1 and CDR2 from the germline V gene are LNHDA and SQIVND (reference sequence). V lost 6 bases to trimming and J lost 2 bases, with 8 bases between them. CDR3 length: 13 residues. The DNA for the CDR3 is TGTGCCAGTAGGCACTCTCGCAATCAGCCCCAGCATTTT. Protein product: CASRHSRNQPQHF.

The CDR3 reads CASSPRGSYTEAFF. In DNA, the CDR3 is TGTGCCAGCAGCCCTCGTGGGAGTTACACTGAAGCTTTCTTT. This chain links TRBV27 with TRBJ1-1; D gene uncertain. V shed 6 bases and J shed 3 bases, with 14 bases lying between them. There are 14 residues in the CDR3. CDR1 MNHEY and CDR2 SMNVEV come from the germline V gene (reference sequence).

The chain combines TRBV6-2 or TRBV6-3 with TRBJ1-6; TRBD1 might be the D (5 bases). CDR3 length: 14 amino acids. CDR1 is MNHEY, CDR2 SVGEGT, per germline. The V end lost 5 bases, the J end lost 7 bases, and 12 bases lay between the germline ends. The CDR3 spells CASSLRAWNSPLHF. CDR3 in DNA: TGTGCCAGCAGTCTCAGGGCTTGGAATTCACCCCTCCACTTT.

V is TRBV5-4 and J is TRBJ2-1; 11 bases map to TRBD2. CDR1 is SGHNT, CDR2 YYREEE, per germline (reference sequence). The CDR3 contains 15 residues. V shed 2 bases and J 8 bases; nucleotides not matched to a gene: 6. For the CDR3, the DNA is TGTGCCAGCAGCTTCGCTAGCGGGGGGCGGGATGAGCAGTTCTTC. It translates to CASSFASGGRDEQFF.

The genes are TRBV27 and TRBJ2-1; D is unresolved. The V end lost 4 bases, the J end lost 0 bases, and 7 bases lay between the germline ends. CDR3 length: 14 amino acids. CDR1 is MNHEY and CDR2 is SMNVEV in the germline V gene (reference sequence). The CDR3 reads CASSYGLSYNEQFF. The CDR3 DNA reads TGTGCCAGCAGTTACGGCCTCTCCTACAATGAGCAGTTCTTC.

The genes are TRBV19 and TRBJ1-4, with 8 bases aligning to TRBD1. Germline assignment: CDR1 LNHDA and CDR2 SQIVND (reference sequence). The trim removed 8 bases at V and 8 bases at J, leaving 7 bases unmatched. The length of the CDR3 is 13 residues. CDR3 loop: CASSDRVGEKLFF. CDR3 nucleotide sequence: TGTGCCAGTTCGGACAGGGTTGGCGAAAAACTGTTTTTT.

The gene calls are TRBV11-1 and TRBJ2-5; 11 bases match TRBD2. CDR3 length equals 17 residues. Germline trimming cut 1 base from V and 2 bases from J; bases unmatched to any gene: 6. Germline V gene lookup returns CDR1 SGHAT and CDR2 FQDESV (reference sequence). In nucleotides, the CDR3 is TGTGCCAGCAGCTTAGGACTAGCGGGGACGGATCAAGAGACCCAGTACTTC. It encodes CASSLGLAGTDQETQYF. Looking up the rest from reference TRBV11-1 and TRBJ2-5 gives the full variable domain: EAEVAQSPRYKITEKSQAVAFWCDPISGHATLYWYRQILGQGPELLVQFQDESVVDDSQLPKDRFSAERLKGVDSTLKIQPAELGDSAMYLCASSLGLAGTDQETQYFGPGTRLLVL.

This clonotype has just a few counts. This chain connects TRBV27 to TRBJ2-1; 8 positions agree with TRBD1. With 7 bases clipped from V and 2 bases from J, the junction kept 1 base outside the gene matches. Germline V CDR1 and CDR2: MNHEY, SMNVEV (reference sequence). The CDR3 contains 13 residues. In DNA form, the CDR3 reads TGTGCCAGCACGGGACAGGCCTACAATGAGCAGTTCTTC. This translates into CASTGQAYNEQFF.

The chain links TRBV29-1 to TRBJ2-7; D ambiguous. CDR1 and CDR2 from the germline V gene are SQVTM and ANQGSEA. The CDR3 contains 13 residues. Trimming shortened V by 3 bases and J by 3 bases, and 12 bases separated the two germline ends. The CDR3 nucleotides read TGCAGCGTTGAGGTTGGTTCGGGCTACGAGCAGTACTTC. This gives the protein CSVEVGSGYEQYF.

This clonotype was recorded a few times. V usage is TRBV27 and J usage is TRBJ1-6, with 8 nucleotides matching TRBD1. This CDR3 contains 14 residues. The junction had 3 bases not matched to a gene; V was cut back by 5 bases and J by 6 bases. The germline CDR1 and CDR2 sequences are MNHEY and SMNVEV (reference sequence). CDR3 loop: CASSNGQGNSPLHF. CDR3 coding DNA: TGTGCCAGCAGTAACGGACAGGGTAATTCACCCCTCCACTTT.

The rearrangement uses TRBV7-8 and TRBJ2-7, with TRBD1 matching 9 bases. Germline trimming cut 5 bases from V and 5 bases from J; bases unmatched to any gene: 4. This CDR3 is built from 13 residues. In germline, CDR1 is SGHVS, CDR2 FQNEAQ. This CDR3 reads CASSRDRANEQYF. The CDR3 DNA sequence: TGTGCCAGCAGCCGGGACAGGGCCAACGAGCAGTACTTC.

The table lists this clonotype with a count of one. The chain is built from TRBV27 and TRBJ2-1, with 9 bases matching TRBD1. Germline V gene sequence: CDR1 MNHEY, CDR2 SMNVEV (reference sequence). V gave up 1 base and J gave up 3 bases; unmatched junction bases: 4. This CDR3 spans 16 amino acids. The CDR3 region has the DNA TGTGCCAGCAGTTTATTCTGGGACAGGGTCTACAATGAGCAGTTCTTC. As protein: CASSLFWDRVYNEQFF.

This clonotype was recorded once. The rearrangement links TRBV12-3 or TRBV12-4 to TRBJ2-7, with TRBD2 as a possible D gene (6 bases). V gave up 3 bases and J gave up 3 bases, with 6 bases separating them. This CDR3 contains 12 residues. CDR3 bases: TGTGCCAGCAGTTTGGGACTCTACGAGCAGTACTTC. It yields the protein CASSLGLYEQYF.

This clonotype has just a few counts. J is TRBJ1-2 and V is TRBV12-5; D is uncertain. V was shortened by 1 base and J by 4 bases, with 16 bases between the two germline ends. Germline V gene sequence: CDR1 LGHNT, CDR2 FRNRAP. This CDR3 is built from 16 residues. The CDR3 reads CASGLDASRRAYGYTF. The CDR3 DNA follows: TGTGCTAGTGGTTTGGACGCCTCACGCCGTGCCTATGGCTACACCTTC. The complete variable domain, with remaining parts taken from reference TRBV12-5 and TRBJ1-2, reads DARVTQTPRHKVTEMGQEVTMRCQPILGHNTVFWYRQTMMQGLELLAYFRNRAPLDDSGMPKDRFSAEMPDATLATLKIQPSEPRDSAVYFCASGLDASRRAYGYTFGSGTRLTVV.

This clonotype was recorded a few times. The chain uses TRBV29-1 and TRBJ2-7, with D possibly TRBD1 on 5 matching bases. CDR3 size: 13 residues. Between the trimmed V and J ends, which lost 1 base and 1 base, there was a span of 8 bases. Germline V lookup: CDR1 SQVTM, CDR2 ANQGSEA. The CDR3 is CSVEGTNSYEQYF. The CDR3 nucleotides are TGCAGCGTTGAAGGGACAAATTCCTACGAGCAGTACTTC.

The chain is built from TRBV6-5 and TRBJ1-1, with TRBD1 as a possible D gene (6 bases). CDR3 length equals 14 residues. V was shortened by 2 bases and J by 8 bases, with 15 bases between the two germline ends. In germline, CDR1 is MNHEY, CDR2 SVGAGI. DNA for the CDR3: TGTGCCAGCAGTTACATCTCGACAGGAGGAGAAGCTTTCTTT. It yields the protein CASSYISTGGEAFF.

The J gene is TRBJ2-7, the V gene TRBV6-5, with no clear D. This CDR3 comprises 16 residues. Germline CDR1 and CDR2: MNHEY and SVGAGI. V was pared by 3 bases and J by 3 bases, with 18 bases between. Written as DNA, the CDR3 is TGTGCCAGCAGTTATTTCCTTCTGGGCGATAACTACGAGCAGTACTTC. Protein product: CASSYFLLGDNYEQYF.

The sample holds a few counts of this clonotype. The CDR3, as DNA: TGTGCCAGTAGTATGAACGGTTATGAGCAGTTCTTC. Protein: CASSMNGYEQFF. J is TRBJ2-1 and V is TRBV19; the D is unclear. The germline V and J ends were trimmed by 3 bases and 8 bases, with 8 bases remaining between them. Per germline, CDR1 LNHDA and CDR2 SQIVND (reference sequence). This CDR3 has 12 amino acids.

This clonotype was seen only once. This chain joins TRBV20-1 and TRBJ2-5; tentative D call: TRBD1 (6 bases). The germline V gene has CDR1 DFQATT and CDR2 SNEGSKA (reference sequence). The CDR3 loop spans 15 amino acids. Trimming removed 6 bases from V and 4 bases from J, with 21 bases in between. CDR3 bases: TGCAGTGCCACAAAGGTTTTGACAGGTGCAGAGACCCAGTACTTC. This sequence encodes CSATKVLTGAETQYF.

The chain uses TRBV10-3 and TRBJ2-7; the D gene could be TRBD1 or TRBD2 (5 bases each). CDR1 is ENHRY, CDR2 SYGVKD, per germline. V lost 2 bases and J lost 2, with 10 bases in between. The CDR3 loop spans 14 amino acids. The CDR3 DNA sequence: TGTGCCATCAGTGAGGAGGGACGGGCCTACGAGCAGTACTTC. Its translation is CAISEEGRAYEQYF.

The chain combines TRBV4-2 with TRBJ1-1; 10 positions match TRBD1. V gave up 5 bases and J gave up 3 bases; unmatched junction bases: 6. The V gene's germline CDR1 is LGHNA and CDR2 YNFKEQ. The CDR3 spans 15 residues. The CDR3 sequence: CASSRQGAGDTEAFF. In DNA, the CDR3 is TGTGCCAGCAGCAGACAGGGGGCAGGAGACACTGAAGCTTTCTTT.